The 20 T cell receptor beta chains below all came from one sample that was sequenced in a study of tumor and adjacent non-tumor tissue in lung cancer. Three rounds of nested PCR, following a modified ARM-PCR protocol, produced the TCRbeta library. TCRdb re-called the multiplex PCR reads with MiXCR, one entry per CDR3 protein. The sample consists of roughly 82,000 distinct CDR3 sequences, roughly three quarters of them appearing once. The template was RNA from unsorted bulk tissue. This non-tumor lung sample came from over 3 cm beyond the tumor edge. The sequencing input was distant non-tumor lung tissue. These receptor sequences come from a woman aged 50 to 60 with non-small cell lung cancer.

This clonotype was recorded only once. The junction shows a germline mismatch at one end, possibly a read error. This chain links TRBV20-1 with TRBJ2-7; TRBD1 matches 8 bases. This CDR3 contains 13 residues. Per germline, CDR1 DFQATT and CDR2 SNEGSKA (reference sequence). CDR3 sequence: CSTTRTGSYEEYF. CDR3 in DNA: TGCAGTACTACCCGGACAGGGTCCTACGAGGAGTACTTC.

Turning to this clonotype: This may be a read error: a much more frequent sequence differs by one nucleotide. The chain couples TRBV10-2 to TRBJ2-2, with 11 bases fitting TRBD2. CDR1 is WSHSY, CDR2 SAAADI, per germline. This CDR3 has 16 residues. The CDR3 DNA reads TGCGCCAGCAGTGATTATAGCGGGAGGGTAACCGGGGAGCCGTTTTTT. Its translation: CASSDYSGRVTGEPFF.

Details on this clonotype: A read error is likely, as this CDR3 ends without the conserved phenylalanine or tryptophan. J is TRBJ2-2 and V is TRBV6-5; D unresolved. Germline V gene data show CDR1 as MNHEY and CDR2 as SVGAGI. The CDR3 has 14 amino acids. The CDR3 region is CTSTGRSNTGELFL. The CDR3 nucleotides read TGTACCAGCACGGGCAGATCGAACACCGGGGAGCTGTTTCTT.

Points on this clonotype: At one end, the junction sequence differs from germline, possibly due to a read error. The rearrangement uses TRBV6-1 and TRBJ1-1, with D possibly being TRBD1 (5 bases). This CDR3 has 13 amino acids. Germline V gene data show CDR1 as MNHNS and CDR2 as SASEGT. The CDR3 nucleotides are TGTGTCAGCTTGGGACGGTGGAACACTGAAGCTCTCTTT. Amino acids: CVSLGRWNTEALF.

The CDR3: CANSLFYEQYF. Written as DNA, the CDR3 is TGTGCCAACAGCCTATTCTATGAGCAGTACTTC. This rearrangement joins TRBV6-1 to TRBJ2-7; unclear D gene. The CDR3 length is 11 residues. Germline V gene data show CDR1 as MNHNS and CDR2 as SASEGT. V shed 10 bases and J shed 7 bases, with 14 bases lying between them.

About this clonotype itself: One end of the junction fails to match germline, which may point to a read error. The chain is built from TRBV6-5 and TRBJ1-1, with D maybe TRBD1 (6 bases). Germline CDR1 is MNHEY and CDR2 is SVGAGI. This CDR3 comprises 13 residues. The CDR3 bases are TGTGCCGGCAGCCGACAGGCTGACACTGATGCTTTCTTT. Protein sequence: CAGSRQADTDAFF.

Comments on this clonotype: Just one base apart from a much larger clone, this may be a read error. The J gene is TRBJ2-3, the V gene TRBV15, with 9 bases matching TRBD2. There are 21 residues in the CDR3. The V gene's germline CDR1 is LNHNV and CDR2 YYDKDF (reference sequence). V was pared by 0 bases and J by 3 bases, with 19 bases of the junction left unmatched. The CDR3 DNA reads TGTGCCACCAGCAGAGATGATGGGGAGGCTAGCGGGACTTATCCGACAGATACGCAGTATTTT. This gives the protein CATSRDDGEASGTYPTDTQYF.

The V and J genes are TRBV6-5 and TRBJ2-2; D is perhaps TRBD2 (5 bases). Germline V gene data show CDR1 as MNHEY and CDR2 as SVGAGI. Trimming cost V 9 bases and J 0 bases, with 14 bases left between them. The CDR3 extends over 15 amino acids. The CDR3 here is CASYARRPNTGELFF. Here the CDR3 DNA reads TGTGCCAGTTACGCCAGGAGGCCGAACACCGGGGAGCTGTTTTTT.

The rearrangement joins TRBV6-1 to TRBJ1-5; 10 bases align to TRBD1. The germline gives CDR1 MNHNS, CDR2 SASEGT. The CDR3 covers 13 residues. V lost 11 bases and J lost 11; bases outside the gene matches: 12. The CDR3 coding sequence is TGTGCCTGCCGGACAGGGGGGTCGCAGTCCCAGCATTTT. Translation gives CACRTGGSQSQHF.

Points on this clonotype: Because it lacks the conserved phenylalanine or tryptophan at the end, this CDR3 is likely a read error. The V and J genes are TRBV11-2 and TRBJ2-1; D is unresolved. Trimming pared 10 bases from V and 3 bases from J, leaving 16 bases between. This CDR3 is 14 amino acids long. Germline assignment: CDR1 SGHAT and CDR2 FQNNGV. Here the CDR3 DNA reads TGTGCCAACACCGTTAGCTGTATCTACAATGAGCAGTTCCTC. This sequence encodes CANTVSCIYNEQFL.

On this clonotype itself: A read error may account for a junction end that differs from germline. The CDR3 DNA follows: TGTGCCAGCAGCAATCAGTCCCATCATTTT. This sequence encodes CASSNQSHHF. The rearrangement links TRBV5-6 to TRBJ1-5; D is ambiguous. This CDR3 contains 10 residues. The V gene's germline CDR1 is SGHDT and CDR2 YYEEEE. The full variable domain, with the rest looked up from reference TRBV5-6 and TRBJ1-5, is DAGVTQSPTHLIKTRGQQVTLRCSPKSGHDTVSWYQQALGQGPQFIFQYYEEEERQRGNFPDRFSGHQFPNYSSELNVNALLLGDSALYLCASSNQSHHFGDGTRLSIL.

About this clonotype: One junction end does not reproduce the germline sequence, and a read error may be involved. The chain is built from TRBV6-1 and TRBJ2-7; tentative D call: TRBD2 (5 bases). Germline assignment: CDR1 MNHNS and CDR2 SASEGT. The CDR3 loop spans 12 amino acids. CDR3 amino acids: CVSGLTSYEQYF. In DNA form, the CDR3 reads TGTGTCAGCGGATTGACCTCCTACGAGCAGTACTTC.

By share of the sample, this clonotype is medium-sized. The CDR3 nucleotides read TGTGCCAGCAGCCTACTCGCGGGAAAGGGGGAGCAGTACTTC. This translates into CASSLLAGKGEQYF. The rearrangement uses TRBV11-2 and TRBJ2-7, with a possible D match to TRBD2 (6 bases). The CDR3 is made up of 14 amino acids. V was shortened by 5 bases and J by 7 bases, with 18 bases between the two germline ends. Germline CDR1 SGHAT, CDR2 FQNNGV.

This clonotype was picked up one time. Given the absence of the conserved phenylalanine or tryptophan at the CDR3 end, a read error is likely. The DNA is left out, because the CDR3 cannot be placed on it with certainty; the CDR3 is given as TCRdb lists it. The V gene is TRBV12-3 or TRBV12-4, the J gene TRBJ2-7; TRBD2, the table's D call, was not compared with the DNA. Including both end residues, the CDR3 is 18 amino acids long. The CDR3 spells CASSLGRTLTSAAYEQCL.

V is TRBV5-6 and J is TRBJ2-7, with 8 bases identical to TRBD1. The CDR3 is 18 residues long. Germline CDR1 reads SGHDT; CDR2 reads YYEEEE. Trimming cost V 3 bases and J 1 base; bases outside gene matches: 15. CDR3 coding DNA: TGTGCCAGCAGCTCATCCGGGACAGGCACGCCATCGTCCTACGAGCAGTACTTC. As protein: CASSSSGTGTPSSYEQYF.

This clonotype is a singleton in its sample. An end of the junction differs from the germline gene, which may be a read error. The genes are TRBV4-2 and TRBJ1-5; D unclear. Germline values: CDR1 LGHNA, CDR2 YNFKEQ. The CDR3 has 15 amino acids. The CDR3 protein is CASSQNITSNQPEHF. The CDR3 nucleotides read TGTGCCAGCAGCCAAAACATCACTAGCAATCAGCCCGAGCATTTT.

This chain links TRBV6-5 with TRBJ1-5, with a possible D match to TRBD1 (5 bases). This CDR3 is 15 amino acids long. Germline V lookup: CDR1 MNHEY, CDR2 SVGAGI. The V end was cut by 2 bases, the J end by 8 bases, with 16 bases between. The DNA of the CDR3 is TGTGCCAGCAGTTACGACCGGGCCCCGGACAAGCCCCAGCATTTT. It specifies CASSYDRAPDKPQHF.

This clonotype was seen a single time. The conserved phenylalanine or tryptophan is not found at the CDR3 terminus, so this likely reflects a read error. CDR3: CGVAHGDYTEAFS. CDR3 in DNA: TGCGGCGTAGCCCACGGGGACTACACCGAAGCTTTCTCT. This chain uses TRBV29-1 with TRBJ1-1; tentative D call: TRBD1 (5 bases). The CDR3 covers 13 residues. The germline CDR1 and CDR2 sequences are SQVTM and ANQGSEA.

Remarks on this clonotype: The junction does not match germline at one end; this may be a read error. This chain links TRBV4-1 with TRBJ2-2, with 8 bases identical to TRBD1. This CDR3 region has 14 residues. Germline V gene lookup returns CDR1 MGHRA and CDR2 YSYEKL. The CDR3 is CASSQDRDHGELFF. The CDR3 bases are TGTGCCAGCAGCCAGGACAGGGATCACGGGGAGCTGTTTTTT.

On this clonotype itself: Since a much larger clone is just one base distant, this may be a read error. The chain's CDR3 is CASSPGQGSNERFF. For the CDR3, the DNA is TGTGCCAGCAGTCCGGGACAGGGGAGCAATGAGCGGTTCTTC. The V gene is TRBV6-6, the J gene TRBJ2-1; 10 nucleotides align to TRBD1. The CDR3 contains 14 residues. Per the germline V gene, CDR1 is MNHNY and CDR2 is SVGAGI (reference sequence).